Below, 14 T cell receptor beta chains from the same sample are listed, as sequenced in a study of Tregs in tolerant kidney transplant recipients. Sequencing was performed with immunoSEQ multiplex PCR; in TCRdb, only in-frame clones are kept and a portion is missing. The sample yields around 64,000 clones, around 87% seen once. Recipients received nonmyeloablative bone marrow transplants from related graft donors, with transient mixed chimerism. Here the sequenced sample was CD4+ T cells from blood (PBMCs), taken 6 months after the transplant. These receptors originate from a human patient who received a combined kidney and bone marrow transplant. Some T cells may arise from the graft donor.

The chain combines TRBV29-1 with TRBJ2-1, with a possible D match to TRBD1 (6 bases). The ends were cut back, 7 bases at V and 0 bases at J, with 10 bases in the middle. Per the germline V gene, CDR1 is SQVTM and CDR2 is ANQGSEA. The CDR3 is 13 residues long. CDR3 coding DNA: TGCAGCGGTACAGGGAGCTCCTACAATGAGCAGTTCTTC. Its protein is CSGTGSSYNEQFF.

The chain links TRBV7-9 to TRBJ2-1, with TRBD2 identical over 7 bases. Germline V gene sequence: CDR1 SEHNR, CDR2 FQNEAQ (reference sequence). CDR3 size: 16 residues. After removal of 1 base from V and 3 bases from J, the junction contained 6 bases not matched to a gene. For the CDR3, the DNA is TGTGCCAGCAGCTTAGAGTCAGCGGGACTCTACAATGAGCAGTTCTTC. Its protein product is CASSLESAGLYNEQFF.

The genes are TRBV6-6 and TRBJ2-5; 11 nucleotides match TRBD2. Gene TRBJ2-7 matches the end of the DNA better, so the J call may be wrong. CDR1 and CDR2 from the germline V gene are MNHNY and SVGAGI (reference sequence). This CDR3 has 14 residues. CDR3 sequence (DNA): TGTGCCAGCAGTGCCGGGACTAGCGGCTACGAGCAGTACTTC. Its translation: CASSAGTSGYEQYF.

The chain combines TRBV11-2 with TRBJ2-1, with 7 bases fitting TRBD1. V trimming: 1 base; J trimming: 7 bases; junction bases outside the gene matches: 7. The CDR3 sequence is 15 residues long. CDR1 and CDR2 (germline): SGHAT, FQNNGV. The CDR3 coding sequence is TGTGCCAGCAGCTTAGCTCCAGGGGGTAGGAATGAGCAGTTCTTC. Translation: CASSLAPGGRNEQFF.

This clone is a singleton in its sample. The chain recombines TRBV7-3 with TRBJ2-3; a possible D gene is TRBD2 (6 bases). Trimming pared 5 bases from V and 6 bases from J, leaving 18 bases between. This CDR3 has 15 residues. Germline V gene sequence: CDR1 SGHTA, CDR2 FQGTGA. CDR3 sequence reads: CASSPGTSPPDTQYF. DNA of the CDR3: TGTGCCAGCAGCCCCGGGACTTCCCCCCCTGATACGCAGTATTTT.

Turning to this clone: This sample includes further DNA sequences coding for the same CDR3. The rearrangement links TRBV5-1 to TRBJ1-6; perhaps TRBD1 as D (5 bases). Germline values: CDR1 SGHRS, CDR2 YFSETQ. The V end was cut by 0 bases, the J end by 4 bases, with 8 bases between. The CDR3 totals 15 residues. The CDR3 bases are TGCGCCAGCAGCTTGGACAGGATTTATAATTCACCCCTCCACTTT. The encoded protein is CASSLDRIYNSPLHF.

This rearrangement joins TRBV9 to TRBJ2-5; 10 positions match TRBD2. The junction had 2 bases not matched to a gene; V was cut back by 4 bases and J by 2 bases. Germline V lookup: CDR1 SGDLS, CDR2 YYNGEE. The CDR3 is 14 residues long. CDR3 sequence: CASSPGLAQETQYF. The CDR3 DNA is TGTGCCAGCAGCCCGGGACTAGCGCAAGAGACCCAGTACTTC.

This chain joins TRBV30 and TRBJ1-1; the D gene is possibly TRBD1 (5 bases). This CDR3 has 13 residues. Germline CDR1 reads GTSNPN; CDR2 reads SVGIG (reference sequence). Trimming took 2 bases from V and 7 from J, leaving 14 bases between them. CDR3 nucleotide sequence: TGTGCCTGGAGTTCTGCGGCAGGGATTGAAGCTTTCTTT. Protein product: CAWSSAAGIEAFF. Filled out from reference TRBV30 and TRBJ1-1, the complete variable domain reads SQTIHQWPATLVQPVGSPLSLECTVEGTSNPNLYWYRQAAGRGLQLLFYSVGIGQISSEVPQNLSASRPQDRQFILSSKKLLLSDSGFYLCAWSSAAGIEAFFGQGTRLTVV.

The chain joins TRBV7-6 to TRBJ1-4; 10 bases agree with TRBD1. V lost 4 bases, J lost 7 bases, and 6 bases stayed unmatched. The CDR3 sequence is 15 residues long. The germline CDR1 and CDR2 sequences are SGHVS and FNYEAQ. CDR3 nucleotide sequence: TGTGCCAGCAGCTCCCGGGACAGGGGAGGTGAAAAACTGTTTTTT. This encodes CASSSRDRGGEKLFF.

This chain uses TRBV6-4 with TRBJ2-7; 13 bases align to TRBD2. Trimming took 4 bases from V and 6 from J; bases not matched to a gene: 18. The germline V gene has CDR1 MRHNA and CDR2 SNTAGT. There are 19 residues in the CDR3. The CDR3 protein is CASSVAELLAGGPRGEQYF. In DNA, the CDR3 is TGTGCCAGCAGTGTAGCCGAACTACTAGCGGGAGGGCCCCGCGGCGAGCAGTACTTC.

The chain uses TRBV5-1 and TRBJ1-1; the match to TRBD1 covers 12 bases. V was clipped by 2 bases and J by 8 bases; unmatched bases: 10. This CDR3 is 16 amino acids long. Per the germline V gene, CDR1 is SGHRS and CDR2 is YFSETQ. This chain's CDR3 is CASSFGTGGRNKEAFF. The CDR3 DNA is TGCGCCAGCAGCTTTGGGACAGGGGGCAGAAATAAGGAAGCTTTCTTT.

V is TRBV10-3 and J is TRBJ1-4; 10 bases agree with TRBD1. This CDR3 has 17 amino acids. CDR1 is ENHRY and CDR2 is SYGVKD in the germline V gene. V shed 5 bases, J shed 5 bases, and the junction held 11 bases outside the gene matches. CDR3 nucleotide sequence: TGTGCCATCAGTCCTCGCCCGGGACAGGGGAACAATGAAAAACTGTTTTTT. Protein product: CAISPRPGQGNNEKLFF.

The CDR3 region is CASSIQGAGGAETQYF. In DNA, the CDR3 is TGTGCCAGTAGTATACAAGGGGCAGGGGGAGCGGAGACCCAGTACTTC. J is TRBJ2-5 and V is TRBV19; 7 positions agree with TRBD1. Germline V CDR1 and CDR2: LNHDA, SQIVND (reference sequence). Trimming at V came to 2 bases and at J to 5 bases, leaving 11 bases not matched to a gene. This CDR3 has 16 residues.

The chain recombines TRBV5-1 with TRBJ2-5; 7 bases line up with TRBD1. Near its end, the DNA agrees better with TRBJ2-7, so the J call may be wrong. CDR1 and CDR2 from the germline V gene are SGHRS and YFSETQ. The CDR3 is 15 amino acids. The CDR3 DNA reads TGCGCCAGCAGTTTAGGGTGGGACAGATCCTACGAGCAGTACTTC. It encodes CASSLGWDRSYEQYF.